The 20 T cell receptor beta chains listed next were all sequenced from one sample in a study of shared clonotypes between healthy human individuals. TCRdb keeps only in-frame clones here, not all; method: immunoSEQ multiplex PCR. The sample includes around 2.1 million clones, approximately 95% of them seen just once. The specimen was naive CD4+ T cells sorted from blood. Noted subset: CD45RA+ positively selected. The receptors originated from a man aged 18 to 29 in good health.

The genes are TRBV6-1 and TRBJ2-3; 12 positions agree with TRBD2. There are 17 residues in the CDR3. Germline V gene data show CDR1 as MNHNS and CDR2 as SASEGT. J lost 3 bases, V lost 1 base, and 5 bases had no gene match. The CDR3 sequence: CASSEDLLAGGTDTQYF. CDR3 DNA sequence: TGTGCCAGCAGTGAAGACCTCCTAGCGGGGGGGACAGATACGCAGTATTTT.

CDR3 protein: CASRYIGFTDTQYF. For the CDR3, the DNA is TGTGCAAGTCGCTACATAGGCTTCACAGATACGCAGTATTTT. V usage is TRBV12-2 and J usage is TRBJ2-3. TRBV12-2 is given as a pseudogene. There are 14 residues in the CDR3.

Remarks on this clone: Other DNA sequences in the same sample also yield this CDR3. The chain has TRBV2 and TRBJ2-7; TRBD1 matches 8 bases. The CDR3 totals 12 residues. Germline CDR1 reads SNHLY; CDR2 reads FYNNEI. The V and J ends lost 8 bases and 5 bases, in that order; junction bases with no gene match: 5. The CDR3 nucleotides are TGTGCCAGCCGTCAGGGGGCCCACGAGCAGTACTTC. Its translation: CASRQGAHEQYF.

This clone came up once. The chain combines TRBV9 with TRBJ1-2; TRBD1 agrees at 8 bases. J lost 7 bases, V lost 5 bases, and 10 bases had no gene match. The CDR3 length is 14 residues. Germline lookup yields CDR1 SGDLS and CDR2 YYNGEE. This CDR3 is CASSALTGAGGYTF. CDR3 bases: TGTGCCAGCAGTGCACTGACAGGGGCGGGTGGCTACACCTTC.

The V call is TRBV19, the J call TRBJ2-1, with a possible D match to TRBD2 (6 bases). V was trimmed by 6 bases and J by 3 bases, leaving 18 bases between them. There are 16 residues in the CDR3. Germline CDR1 and CDR2: LNHDA and SQIVND (reference sequence). The CDR3 here is CASSPGAGNIYNEQFF. CDR3 DNA: TGTGCCAGTAGCCCTGGGGCGGGGAATATCTACAATGAGCAGTTCTTC. Complete variable domain (other parts from reference TRBV19 and TRBJ2-1): DGGITQSPKYLFRKEGQNVTLSCEQNLNHDAMYWYRQDPGQGLRLIYYSQIVNDFQKGDIAEGYSVSREKKESFPLTVTSAQKNPTAFYLCASSPGAGNIYNEQFFGPGTRLTVL.

CDR3 region: CANGRGSGELFF. CDR3 in DNA: TGTGCCAACGGGAGAGGGTCCGGGGAGCTGTTTTTT. The chain couples TRBV11-2 to TRBJ2-2; D might be TRBD2 (6 bases). CDR1 is SGHAT, CDR2 FQNNGV, per germline. The V gene lost 10 bases and the J gene lost 6 bases, with 12 bases spanning the gap. The CDR3 spans 12 residues.

CDR3 in amino acids: CASSLGAESTDTQYF. CDR3 nucleotides: TGTGCCAGCAGCTTAGGAGCGGAATCCACAGATACGCAGTATTTT. V and J are TRBV11-3 and TRBJ2-3; D possibly corresponds to TRBD2 (5 bases). This CDR3 spans 15 amino acids. The V and J ends lost 1 base and 2 bases respectively, with 10 bases between them. Germline V lookup: CDR1 SGHNT, CDR2 YENEEA.

To note about this clone: This CDR3 is also generated by other DNA sequences in the sample. V is TRBV2 and J is TRBJ2-7; D not resolved. The CDR3 contains 11 residues. V lost 4 bases and J lost 4, with 5 bases in between. CDR1 SNHLY and CDR2 FYNNEI come from the germline V gene. This CDR3 is CASSAPYEQYF. Here the CDR3 DNA reads TGTGCCAGCAGTGCCCCGTACGAGCAGTACTTC.

J is TRBJ2-3 and V is TRBV11-2; TRBD2 matches at 11 bases. CDR1 and CDR2 (germline): SGHAT, FQNNGV. Trimming at V came to 7 bases and at J to 5 bases, leaving 2 bases not matched to a gene. The CDR3 covers 13 residues. CDR3: CASNGLAGDTQYF. DNA of the CDR3: TGTGCCAGCAACGGACTAGCGGGAGATACGCAGTATTTT.

The chain links TRBV6-5 to TRBJ1-4, with D perhaps TRBD1 (6 bases). CDR1 is MNHEY, CDR2 SVGAGI, per germline. CDR3 length: 13 residues. Trimming took off 7 bases at V and 3 bases at J, with 9 bases between the two ends. CDR3 sequence (DNA): TGTGCCAGCAAATGGGGGCCTAATGAAAAACTGTTTTTT. Translating gives CASKWGPNEKLFF.

The V gene is TRBV7-2, the J gene TRBJ2-4; 8 bases line up with TRBD1. The V gene end was trimmed by 5 bases and the J gene end by 3 bases; junction bases not matched to a gene: 9. Germline-derived CDR1 and CDR2 are SGHTA and FQGNSA. The CDR3 totals 16 residues. The CDR3 spells CASSLSGGFDKNIQYF. Written as DNA, the CDR3 is TGTGCCAGCAGCCTTTCAGGGGGCTTTGACAAAAACATTCAGTACTTC.

The V and J genes are TRBV6-1 and TRBJ2-4; 9 bases map to TRBD2. Germline values: CDR1 MNHNS, CDR2 SASEGT. V lost 0 bases to trimming and J lost 0 bases; unmatched junction nucleotides: 9. CDR3 length: 19 residues. CDR3 nucleotide sequence: TGTGCCAGCAGTGAAGCGATTGCGGGGGGGACTCTAGCCAAAAACATTCAGTACTTC. This encodes CASSEAIAGGTLAKNIQYF.

The chain carries TRBV2 and TRBJ2-7; D remains unclear. V dropped 5 bases and J dropped 4 bases, with 12 bases sitting between them. CDR1 and CDR2 (germline): SNHLY, FYNNEI. This CDR3 spans 13 amino acids. The CDR3, as DNA: TGTGCCAGCAGTACACGGGTCCCGTACGAGCAGTACTTC. It translates to CASSTRVPYEQYF.

This clone was observed once. V is TRBV11-2 and J is TRBJ2-7, with 8 bases fitting TRBD2. Losses at the gene ends were 5 bases for V and 7 bases for J; bases not matched to a gene: 13. The germline V gene encodes CDR1 SGHAT and CDR2 FQNNGV. CDR3 length: 15 amino acids. The CDR3 sequence: CASSPIRGGSREQYF. The DNA for the CDR3 is TGTGCCAGCAGCCCGATTCGGGGGGGATCTCGTGAGCAGTACTTC.

As to this clone: Other DNA sequences in this sample translate to the same CDR3. V is TRBV18 and J is TRBJ2-5; the D is unclear. Looked up from germline, CDR1 is KGHSH and CDR2 is LQKENI. V lost 1 base and J 4 bases, leaving 7 bases between the germline ends. There are 13 residues in the CDR3. Written as DNA, the CDR3 is TGTGCCAGCTCACCACAGGGTGGAGAGACCCAGTACTTC. The encoded protein is CASSPQGGETQYF.

The chain joins TRBV11-2 to TRBJ2-7; D not resolved. With 4 bases removed from V and 6 bases from J, the gap between germline ends came to 7 bases. Germline V gene data show CDR1 as SGHAT and CDR2 as FQNNGV. This CDR3 region has 11 residues. DNA for the CDR3: TGTGCCAGCAGCTCCGGACCCGAGCAGTACTTC. This encodes CASSSGPEQYF.

The CDR3 region is CASSLTEPYEQYF. In DNA, the CDR3 is TGTGCCAGCAGCTTGACGGAACCCTACGAGCAGTACTTC. The rearrangement joins TRBV7-6 to TRBJ2-7; D is unclear. V was cut by 3 bases and J by 2 bases, with 8 bases left in between. This CDR3 has 13 amino acids. Germline V gives CDR1 SGHVS, CDR2 FNYEAQ.

Notes on this clone: The same CDR3 is also encoded by other DNA sequences in this sample. The V and J genes are TRBV18 and TRBJ1-5; no clear D. This CDR3 is 15 amino acids long. Looked up from germline, CDR1 is KGHSH and CDR2 is LQKENI. V was clipped by 3 bases and J by 1 base, with 10 bases between them. The CDR3 nucleotides read TGTGCCAGCTCACCCGGACGCGGGAGCAATCAGCCCCAGCATTTT. Its protein product is CASSPGRGSNQPQHF.

This chain uses TRBV30 with TRBJ1-5, with TRBD1 identical over 7 bases. V lost 4 bases and J lost 3; bases outside the gene matches: 9. CDR1 is GTSNPN and CDR2 is SVGIG in the germline V gene (reference sequence). The CDR3 spans 15 residues. This chain's CDR3 is CAWKRTGTVNQPQHF. CDR3 nucleotide sequence: TGTGCCTGGAAACGAACTGGGACAGTCAATCAGCCCCAGCATTTT.

The chain combines TRBV5-1 with TRBJ1-6; weak D call: TRBD1 (6 bases). The CDR3 totals 14 residues. Trimming shortened V by 3 bases and J by 13 bases, and 17 bases separated the two germline ends. Germline V gene sequence: CDR1 SGHRS, CDR2 YFSETQ. CDR3 amino acids: CASSSGTPDLPLHF. For the CDR3, the DNA is TGCGCCAGCAGCTCGGGGACACCCGACCTGCCCCTCCACTTT. Supplemented by reference TRBV5-1 and TRBJ1-6, the full variable domain reads KAGVTQTPRYLIKTRGQQVTLSCSPISGHRSVSWYQQTPGQGLQFLFEYFSETQRNKGNFPGRFSGRQFSNSRSEMNVSTLELGDSALYLCASSSGTPDLPLHFGNGTRLTVT.